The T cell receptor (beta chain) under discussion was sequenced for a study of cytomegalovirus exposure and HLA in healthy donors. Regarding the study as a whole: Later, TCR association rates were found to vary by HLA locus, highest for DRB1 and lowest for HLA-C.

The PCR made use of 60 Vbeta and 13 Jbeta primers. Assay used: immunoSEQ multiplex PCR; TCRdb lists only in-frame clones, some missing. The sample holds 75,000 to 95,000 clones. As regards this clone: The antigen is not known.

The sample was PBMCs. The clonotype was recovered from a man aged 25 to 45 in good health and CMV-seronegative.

CDR3 region: CASGLARTSGAYEQYF. CDR3 nucleotide sequence: TGTGCTAGTGGTTTGGCCCGGACTAGCGGAGCATACGAGCAGTACTTC. V and J are TRBV12-5 and TRBJ2-7; TRBD2 matches 10 bases. The CDR3 loop spans 16 amino acids. Trimming took 1 base from V and 4 from J; bases not matched to a gene: 7. Germline V CDR1 and CDR2: LGHNT, FRNRAP.